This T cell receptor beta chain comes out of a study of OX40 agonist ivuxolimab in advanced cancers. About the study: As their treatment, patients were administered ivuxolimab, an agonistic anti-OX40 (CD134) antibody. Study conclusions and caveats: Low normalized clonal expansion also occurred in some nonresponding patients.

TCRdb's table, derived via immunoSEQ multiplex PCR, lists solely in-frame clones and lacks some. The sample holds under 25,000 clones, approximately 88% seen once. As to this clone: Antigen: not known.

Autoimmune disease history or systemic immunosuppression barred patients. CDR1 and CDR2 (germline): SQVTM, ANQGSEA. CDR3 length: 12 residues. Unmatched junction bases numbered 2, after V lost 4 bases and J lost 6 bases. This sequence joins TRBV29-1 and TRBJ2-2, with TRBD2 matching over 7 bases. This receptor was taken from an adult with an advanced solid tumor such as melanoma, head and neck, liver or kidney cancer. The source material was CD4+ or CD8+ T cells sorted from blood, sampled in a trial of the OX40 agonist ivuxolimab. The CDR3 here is CSVVAGAGELFF. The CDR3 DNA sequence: TGCAGCGTTGTGGCGGGAGCCGGGGAGCTGTTTTTT.